A selection of T cell receptor beta chains follows, all from one sample in a study of blood T cell repertoires in COVID-19. Here immunoSEQ multiplex PCR was the method, and the copy in TCRdb shows in-frame clones only, minus some. The data show about 350,000 clones, with around 90% seen just once and 3.5% to 4% held by the top ten. Sample: peripheral blood. Receptors were obtained from an older woman with COVID-19, enrolled during active disease. CDR3s include the opening cysteine and the closing phenylalanine or tryptophan. The size entry is marked missing in some rows and otherwise reads once, few, many or a size class.

J: TRBJ2-1
size: .
V: TRBV4-1
length: 17
CDR3: CASSHPRTGLSYNEQFF

J: TRBJ1-2
size: few
V: TRBV5-1
length: 16
CDR3: CASSLAGTGGVNGYTF

J: TRBJ1-1
size: .
V: TRBV27
length: 15
CDR3: CASSLSSGASTEAFF

J: TRBJ2-3
size: .
V: TRBV27
length: 14
CDR3: CASHRGSMADTQYF

J: TRBJ1-5
size: .
V: TRBV6-5
length: 14
CDR3: CASSSGQSNQPQHF

J: TRBJ1-1
size: .
V: TRBV12-3/TRBV12-4
length: 13
CDR3: CASSQGGNTEAFF

J: TRBJ1-5
size: once
V: TRBV5-6
length: 15
CDR3: CASSLHTTGGQPQHF

J: TRBJ1-5
size: .
V: TRBV12-2
length: 18
CDR3: CASRLVRTQTGGMQPQHF

J: TRBJ2-2
size: once
V: TRBV5-1
length: 15
CDR3: CASSRDRQDTGELFF

J: TRBJ1-5
size: .
V: TRBV6-1
length: 15
CDR3: CASSEPDRGNQPQHF

J: TRBJ1-2
size: .
V: TRBV5-1
length: 13
CDR3: CASSPDRNYGYTF

J: TRBJ2-3
size: .
V: TRBV4-1
length: 17
CDR3: CASSPTQTGLMADTQYF

J: TRBJ1-2
size: .
V: TRBV27
length: 15
CDR3: CASSLSSGTDYGYTF

J: TRBJ1-6
size: .
V: TRBV18
length: 14
CDR3: CASSPGQGDSPLHF

J: TRBJ1-2
size: once
V: TRBV3-1/TRBV3-2
length: 13
CDR3: CASSPGAFSGYTF

J: TRBJ2-4
size: .
V: TRBV21-1
length: 16
CDR3: CASIAFRGAAKNIQYF

J: TRBJ1-3
size: .
V: TRBV5-1
length: 14
CDR3: CASSLQDSGNTIYF

J: TRBJ1-2
size: .
V: TRBV5-6
length: 14
CDR3: CASSWDRAHYGYTF

J: TRBJ1-1
size: .
V: TRBV18
length: 13
CDR3: CASSATGDTEAFF

J: TRBJ2-3
size: .
V: TRBV2
length: 13
CDR3: CASSVAGTDTQYF

J: TRBJ1-1
size: .
V: TRBV10-3
length: 14
CDR3: CAISELARGTEAFF

J: TRBJ2-3
size: .
V: TRBV5-1
length: 14
CDR3: CASSSQTSTDTQYF

J: TRBJ2-5
size: once
V: TRBV6-5
length: 11
CDR3: CASRGAETQYF